Listed here are 15 T cell receptor beta chains from one sample, sequenced in a study. One entry per CDR3 protein, called by TCRdb with MiXCR from the 5' RACE reads. The table records around 7,000 distinct CDR3 sequences, 35% to 50% of them present only once. Sequenced: memory CD4+ T cells sorted from blood. Subset indicated: memory CD4+ T cells, CD4+CD45RO+CD25-. Every receptor here comes from a female donor with breast cancer.

The chain recombines TRBV12-3 or TRBV12-4 with TRBJ2-7; TRBD2 is a possible D gene (6 bases). V was trimmed by 1 base and J by 6 bases, leaving 10 bases between them. The CDR3 is 13 amino acids. The chain's CDR3 is CASSLVVGGEQYF. The CDR3 DNA reads as TGTGCCAGCAGTTTAGTTGTGGGGGGCGAGCAGTACTTC.

With regard to this clonotype: One junction end does not reproduce the germline sequence, and a read error may be involved. This chain links TRBV20-1 with TRBJ2-7, with 9 bases lining up with TRBD1. Germline V gives CDR1 DFQATT, CDR2 SNEGSKA (reference sequence). The CDR3 contains 16 residues. The CDR3 coding sequence is TGCAGTGCTAGGCTATTGGGACAGGGTCTAGACTACGAGCGGTACTTC. Translated: CSARLLGQGLDYERYF.

On this clonotype itself: A much larger clone sits a single nucleotide away, making a read error possible. The CDR3 carries no conserved terminal phenylalanine or tryptophan, so it likely arises from a read error. V and J are TRBV7-8 and TRBJ2-7, with D maybe TRBD2 (5 bases). The ends were cut back, 3 bases at V and 0 bases at J, with 6 bases in the middle. Germline-derived CDR1 and CDR2 are SGHVS and FQNEAQ. This CDR3 spans 13 amino acids. This chain's CDR3 is CASSFRGSYEQYL. CDR3 in DNA: TGTGCCAGCAGCTTTCGGGGCTCCTACGAGCAGTACCTC.

The chain combines TRBV7-2 with TRBJ1-2; the match to TRBD1 covers 8 bases. This CDR3 contains 13 residues. V lost 7 bases, J lost 6 bases, and 7 bases stayed unmatched. Germline CDR1 reads SGHTA; CDR2 reads FQGNSA. This CDR3 reads CASNPGTGDGYTF. CDR3 DNA: TGTGCCAGCAACCCCGGGACAGGCGATGGCTACACCTTC. The full variable domain, completed using reference TRBV7-2 and TRBJ1-2, is GAGVSQSPSNKVTEKGKDVELRCDPISGHTALYWYRQSLGQGLEFLIYFQGNSAPDKSGLPSDRFSAERTGGSVSTLTIQRTQQEDSAVYLCASNPGTGDGYTFGSGTRLTVV.

There are a few counts of this clonotype. The chain employs TRBV4-1 and TRBJ2-1; the match to TRBD2 covers 8 bases. There are 14 residues in the CDR3. The V and J ends lost 6 bases and 6 bases, in that order; junction bases with no gene match: 7. Germline assignment: CDR1 MGHRA and CDR2 YSYEKL. The chain's CDR3 is CASRKVAGLNEQFF. The CDR3 DNA is TGCGCCAGCAGGAAAGTAGCGGGACTCAATGAGCAGTTCTTC.

This clonotype has only a few counts. A read error is possible here, since a much larger clone lies one base away. The V gene is TRBV7-2, the J gene TRBJ2-5; maybe TRBD2 (7 bases). Looked up from germline, CDR1 is SGHTA and CDR2 is FQGNSA. The CDR3 is 15 amino acids. The germline V and J ends were trimmed by 3 bases and 5 bases, with 16 bases remaining between them. This chain's CDR3 is CTSSLGVGGGETQYF. Here the CDR3 DNA reads TGTACCAGCAGCTTGGGAGTGGGAGGGGGGGAGACCCAGTACTTC.

This clonotype qualifies as medium-sized (0.01 to 0.1%). The genes are TRBV5-1 and TRBJ1-1; no clear D. Trimming took 0 bases from V and 5 from J, leaving 14 bases between them. The CDR3 contains 15 residues. From germline, CDR1 is SGHRS and CDR2 YFSETQ. The CDR3 sequence: CASSLDGLRGTEAFF. Here the CDR3 DNA reads TGCGCCAGCAGCTTGGACGGACTCCGAGGGACTGAAGCTTTCTTT.

Worth noting for this clonotype: A much more abundant neighbour one base away suggests this may be a read error. This chain joins TRBV28 and TRBJ1-5; tentatively, D is TRBD1 (5 bases). The CDR3 runs to 12 residues. Deletions cut 6 bases from V and 10 bases from J, with 13 bases between. Per germline, CDR1 MDHEN and CDR2 SYDVKM. As DNA, the CDR3 is TGTGCCAGCAGCGGGGACCGTCTTCCCCAGCATTTT. Its translation: CASSGDRLPQHF.

This clonotype was seen a few times. V is TRBV12-3 or TRBV12-4 and J is TRBJ2-1; TRBD2 might be the D (5 bases). The V end lost 3 bases, the J end lost 5 bases, and 8 bases lay between the germline ends. The CDR3 sequence is 13 residues long. In DNA, the CDR3 is TGTGCCAGCAGTTTGTACGGGGACAATGAGCAGTTCTTC. The encoded protein is CASSLYGDNEQFF.

A word on this clonotype: The CDR3 end shows no conserved phenylalanine or tryptophan, and so a read error is likely. CDR3 in amino acids: CASNLGPGANYGYTL. CDR3 DNA sequence: TGTGCCAGCAACCTAGGGCCCGGGGCTAACTATGGCTACACCCTC. The chain links TRBV6-1 to TRBJ1-2, with no clear D. V lost 7 bases, J lost 0 bases, and 15 bases lay in between. This CDR3 is 15 amino acids long. Germline CDR1 and CDR2: MNHNS and SASEGT.

Comments on this clonotype: The junction departs from the called germline gene at one end, perhaps through a read error. The V gene is TRBV2, the J gene TRBJ1-1; no definite D call. CDR3 size: 13 residues. CDR1 and CDR2 from the germline V gene are SNHLY and FYNNEI. CDR3 region: CASSEVVNTEALF. DNA of the CDR3: TGTGCCAGCAGTGAGGTTGTGAACACTGAAGCTCTCTTT.

The chain joins TRBV5-1 to TRBJ2-3; D not resolved. From germline, CDR1 is SGHRS and CDR2 YFSETQ. V dropped 0 bases and J dropped 0 bases, with 8 bases sitting between them. The CDR3 loop spans 15 amino acids. The chain's CDR3 is CASSLVGRSTDTQYF. DNA of the CDR3: TGCGCCAGCAGCTTGGTAGGCAGAAGCACAGATACGCAGTATTTT.

This clonotype is medium-sized in the sample. This chain connects TRBV7-9 to TRBJ1-1, with D hard to call. CDR1 and CDR2 (germline): SEHNR, FQNEAQ (reference sequence). With 5 bases removed from V and 1 base from J, the gap between germline ends came to 8 bases. The CDR3 sequence is 13 residues long. CDR3 DNA sequence: TGTGCCAGCAGCCCCCGACAGAACACTGAAGCTTTCTTT. Translated, it gives CASSPRQNTEAFF. Using reference TRBV7-9 and TRBJ1-1 for the parts outside the CDR3, the full variable domain is DTGVSQNPRHKITKRGQNVTFRCDPISEHNRLYWYRQTLGQGPEFLTYFQNEAQLEKSRLLSDRFSAERPKGSFSTLEIQRTEQGDSAMYLCASSPRQNTEAFFGQGTRLTVV.

Note on this clonotype: Because the CDR3 is missing its conserved closing phenylalanine or tryptophan, this is likely a read error. The CDR3 DNA sequence: TGCGCCAGCAGCCCTAAGCCAGGGTCCTACGAGCAGTACTCC. Translation gives CASSPKPGSYEQYS. The J gene is TRBJ2-7, the V gene TRBV7-2, with D possibly TRBD1 on 5 matching bases. CDR3 length: 14 residues. From germline, CDR1 is SGHTA and CDR2 FQGNSA.

Worth noting for this clonotype: A much more abundant neighbour one base away suggests this may be a read error. The genes are TRBV13 and TRBJ2-6; TRBD1 matches 7 bases. CDR3 length: 19 amino acids. J was trimmed by 0 bases and V by 4 bases; bases with no gene match: 12. CDR1 and CDR2 from the germline V gene are PRHDT and FYEKMQ (reference sequence). The CDR3: CASSSIRDSPSSGANVLTF. In DNA form, the CDR3 reads TGTGCCAGCAGCTCAATCCGGGACAGCCCTAGCTCTGGGGCCAACGTCCTGACTTTC.